A single sample is the source of the 6 T cell receptor beta chains below, sequenced in a study of blood T cell repertoires in COVID-19. Data came from immunoSEQ multiplex PCR; TCRdb stores just in-frame clones and leaves some out. The sample lists about 170,000 clones; 65% to 85% were seen once. The material sequenced was peripheral blood. These receptors were obtained from a woman aged 70 to 79 who had recovered from COVID-19.

The chain has TRBV9 and TRBJ1-3; 7 bases are shared with TRBD1. Germline CDR1 and CDR2: SGDLS and YYNGEE. This CDR3 is 16 amino acids long. V dropped 4 bases and J dropped 2; count of bases not matched to a gene: 9. CDR3 DNA: TGTGCCAGCAGCTCAACAGGGGCGCGAACTGGAAACACCATATATTTT. It yields the protein CASSSTGARTGNTIYF.

This chain connects TRBV7-9 to TRBJ2-1, with D possibly TRBD1 on 7 matching bases. This CDR3 has 12 amino acids. Trimming removed 6 bases at V and 9 bases at J, with 12 bases between. Per germline, CDR1 SEHNR and CDR2 FQNEAQ (reference sequence). The CDR3 sequence: CASRWGDSEQFF. CDR3 nucleotides: TGTGCCAGCAGGTGGGGGGACAGTGAGCAGTTCTTC.

A remark on this clone: One end of the junction fails to match germline, which may point to a read error. The V gene is TRBV7-7, the J gene TRBJ2-3; D may be TRBD2 (6 bases). CDR3 length equals 15 residues. Germline CDR1 is SSHAT and CDR2 is FNYEAQ (reference sequence). This CDR3 is CASSLGDPGVDTQYF. The CDR3 DNA sequence: TGTGCTAGCAGCTTAGGGGACCCGGGGGTAGATACGCAGTATTTT.

The genes are TRBV18 and TRBJ1-2; a possible D gene is TRBD1 (6 bases). The germline V and J ends were trimmed by 4 bases and 0 bases, with 12 bases remaining between them. Germline assignment: CDR1 KGHSH and CDR2 LQKENI. The CDR3 runs 15 residues. For the CDR3, the DNA is TGTGCCAGCTCACTCGACCGGACAGCTAACTATGGCTACACCTTC. It is translated as CASSLDRTANYGYTF.

This clone was seen repeatedly, ten times or more. The chain carries TRBV9 and TRBJ2-7; tentative D call: TRBD1 (5 bases). This CDR3 has 14 amino acids. Trimming pared 2 bases from V and 4 bases from J, leaving 13 bases between. Per germline, CDR1 SGDLS and CDR2 YYNGEE. The CDR3 spells CASSVGPLDYEQYF. The CDR3 coding sequence is TGTGCCAGCAGCGTGGGGCCCCTCGATTACGAGCAGTACTTC.

V gene TRBV5-1 combines with J gene TRBJ2-7; maybe TRBD1 (5 bases). The germline V gene has CDR1 SGHRS and CDR2 YFSETQ. The CDR3 runs 14 residues. V was trimmed by 3 bases and J by 6 bases, leaving 16 bases between them. DNA for the CDR3: TGCGCCAGCAGCTGGGGCAGCAGGAAGGGCGAGCAGTACTTC. Protein: CASSWGSRKGEQYF. Drawing the rest from reference TRBV5-1 and TRBJ2-7, the complete variable domain is KAGVTQTPRYLIKTRGQQVTLSCSPISGHRSVSWYQQTPGQGLQFLFEYFSETQRNKGNFPGRFSGRQFSNSRSEMNVSTLELGDSALYLCASSWGSRKGEQYFGPGTRLTVT.